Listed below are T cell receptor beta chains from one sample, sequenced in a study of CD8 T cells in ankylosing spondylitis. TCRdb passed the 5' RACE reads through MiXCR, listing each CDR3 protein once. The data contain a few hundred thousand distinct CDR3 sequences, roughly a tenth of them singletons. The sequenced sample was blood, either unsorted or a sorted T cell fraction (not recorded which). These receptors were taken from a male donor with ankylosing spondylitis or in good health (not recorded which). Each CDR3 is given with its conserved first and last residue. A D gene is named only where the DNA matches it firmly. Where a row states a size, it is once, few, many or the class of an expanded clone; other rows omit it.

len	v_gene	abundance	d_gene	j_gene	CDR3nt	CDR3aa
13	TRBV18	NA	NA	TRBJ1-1	TGTGGCAGCTCACCCCTAGAAACAGGTGAAGCTTTCTTT	CGSSPLETGEAFF
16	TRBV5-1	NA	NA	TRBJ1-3	TGCGCCAGCAGCTTCGGCGGGGATCAGTCTGGAAACACCATATATTTT	CASSFGGDQSGNTIYF
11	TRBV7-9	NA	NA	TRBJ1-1	TGTGCCAGCAGCCCTTACACTGAAGCTTTCTTT	CASSPYTEAFF
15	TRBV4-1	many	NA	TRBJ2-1	TGCGCCAGCAGCCAATCAAAGGGAACTTACAATGAGCAGTTCTTC	CASSQSKGTYNEQFF
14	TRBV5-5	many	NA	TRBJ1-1	TGTGCCAGCAAACTTAACCTGATGGGCACTGAAGCTTTCTTT	CASKLNLMGTEAFF
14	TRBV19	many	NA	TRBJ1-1	TGTGCCAGTAGTATTCTAGGGGTGGAAACTGAAGCTTTCTTT	CASSILGVETEAFF
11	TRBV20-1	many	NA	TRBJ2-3	TGCAGTGCGCTCCTCACAGATACGCAGTATTTT	CSALLTDTQYF
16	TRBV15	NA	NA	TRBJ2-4	TGTGCCACCAGCAGAGATCGACGGGGTGCGGGAAACATTCAGTACTTC	CATSRDRRGAGNIQYF
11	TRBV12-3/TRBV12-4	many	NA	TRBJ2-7	TGTGCCAGCTCCCGGTTCTACGAGCAGTACTTC	CASSRFYEQYF
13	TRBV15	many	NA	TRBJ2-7	TGTGCCACCAGCAGAGGTTTAACGTACGAGCAGTACTTC	CATSRGLTYEQYF
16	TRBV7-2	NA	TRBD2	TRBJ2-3	TGTGCCAGCAGCTCTTCTAGCGGGGGGGCCACAGATACGCAGTATTTT	CASSSSSGGATDTQYF
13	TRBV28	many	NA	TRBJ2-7	TGTGCCAGCAGTCCCACTAGTTTCGAGCGGCAGTACTTC	CASSPTSFERQYF
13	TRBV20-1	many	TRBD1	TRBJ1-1	TGCAGTCTCGACCGGGACAGGGACTTTGAAGCTTTCTTT	CSLDRDRDFEAFF
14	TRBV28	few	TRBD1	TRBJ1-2	TGTGCCGTCAGACAGGGGACTATGGCTTATGGCTACACCTTC	CAVRQGTMAYGYTF
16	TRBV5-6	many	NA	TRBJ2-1	TGTGCCAGCAGCTTGAGGACGGACCGACCCTACAATGAGCAGTTCTTC	CASSLRTDRPYNEQFF
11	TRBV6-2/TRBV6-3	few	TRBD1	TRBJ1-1	TGTGCCAGCCTAGACAGGGGGGAAGCTTTCTTT	CASLDRGEAFF
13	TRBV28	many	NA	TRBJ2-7	TGTGCCAGCAGCACTACTAGGGTACGCGAGCAGTACTTC	CASSTTRVREQYF
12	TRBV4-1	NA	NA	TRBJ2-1	TGCGCCAGCAGCCACTTTAATAATGAGCAGTTCTTC	CASSHFNNEQFF
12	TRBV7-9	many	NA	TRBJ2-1	TGTGCCAACCGCCTCGCTAGCAATGAGCAGTTCTTC	CANRLASNEQFF
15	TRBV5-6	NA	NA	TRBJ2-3	TGTGCCAGCAGCCGTGGCATCCAACCCACAGATACGCAGTATTTT	CASSRGIQPTDTQYF
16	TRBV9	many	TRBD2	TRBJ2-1	TGTGCCAGCAGCGCCATAGCGGGGAGCTCCTACAATGAGCAGTTCTTC	CASSAIAGSSYNEQFF
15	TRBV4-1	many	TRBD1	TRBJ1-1	TGCGCCAGCAGCCGAACCGACAGGGGAAACACTGAAGCTTTCTTT	CASSRTDRGNTEAFF
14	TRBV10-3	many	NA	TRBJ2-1	TGTGCCATCAGGTCCCGGGACGGAAACAATGAGCAGTTCTTC	CAIRSRDGNNEQFF
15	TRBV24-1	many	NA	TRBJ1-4	TGTGCCACCAGTGACGGGACACCTGCCCATGAAAAACTGTTTTTT	CATSDGTPAHEKLFF
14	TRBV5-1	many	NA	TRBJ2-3	TGCGCCAGCAGGGTGATCCGGGACGCAGATACGCAGTATTTT	CASRVIRDADTQYF
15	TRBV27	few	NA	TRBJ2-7	TGTGCCAGCAGTTTTGGGGGCATCGGGACCTACGAGCAGTACTTC	CASSFGGIGTYEQYF
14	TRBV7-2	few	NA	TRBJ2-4	TGTGCCAGCAGCCAGGGGGGGGGCAAAAACATTCAGTACTTC	CASSQGGGKNIQYF
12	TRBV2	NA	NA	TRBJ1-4	TGTGCCAGCGGCTTCGGGGGCCAGGCGCTGTTTTTT	CASGFGGQALFF
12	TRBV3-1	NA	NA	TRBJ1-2	TGTGCCAGCAGCCTCACCCGGCATGGCTACACCTTC	CASSLTRHGYTF